This T cell receptor (beta chain) was profiled in a study of CD8 T cells in ankylosing spondylitis. General study results and limits: Ankylosing spondylitis blood seemed to carry a telltale TCR beta motif made of eight highly homologous variants. Disease-linked clones were found to be CD8+ and relatively rare in peripheral blood.

One entry per CDR3 protein results from TCRdb running MiXCR on the 5' RACE reads. The sample shows tens of thousands of distinct CDR3 sequences, around 10% of them seen only once. CDR1 and CDR2 from the germline V gene are SGHRS and YFSETQ. The CDR3 has 13 amino acids. The germline V and J ends were trimmed by 3 bases and 5 bases, with 12 bases remaining between them. As to this clonotype: Its matching antigen is unknown.

Sequencing was carried out using blood, either unsorted or a sorted T cell fraction (not recorded which). The chain joins TRBV5-1 to TRBJ2-7; possibly TRBD2 for D (5 bases). The receptor was derived from a male donor with ankylosing spondylitis or in good health (not recorded which). CDR3 loop: CASSYYTEDEQYF. CDR3 DNA: TGCGCCAGCAGCTATTACACGGAGGACGAGCAGTACTTC.